The TCR beta chain described here comes from a study of T cell repertoires in cytomegalovirus infection (dated 2019 in TCRdb). A note on the overall study: The HLA type of each donor mattered for the analysis, because public TCR beta signatures pointed to carriage of CMV infection along with the matching HLA type.

The CDR3 covers 17 residues, taking in both the cysteine and the phenylalanine. Only the CDR3 part of the read is kept: 51 bases, read in frame from the first base. V is pruned by 5 bases and J by 3 bases, leaving 11 bases of the junction without a gene match. As concerns this clonotype: The antigen it recognizes is unknown. No base-level quality is on record; no much larger clone is a single base apart.

General findings and caveats noted by the study authors: The ex vivo response was dominated by HLA-C-restricted CMV-specific TCR beta clonotypes, and the single most frequent clonotype in two of eight donors was supplied by these HLA-C-restricted clonotypes. Cumulative frequency of public TCR beta family members discriminated carriers of CMV infection plus the relevant HLA type in this cohort and an independent approximately 400-donor cohort.

The sample was run on an Illumina HiSeq 1500. Starting from the raw public reads, TCRdb applied fastp trimming at Q25, assembled clones with MiXCR and retained in-frame beta chains. Entries that share a CDR3 protein sequence are merged under the most common genes and DNA. This sample is represented by 150,000 to 200,000 distinct CDR3 sequences; about 21% of them were singletons. The leading ten clones occupy approximately 2.9% of the sample. Sequenced input: PBMCs. The receptor chain draws on TRBV12-3 or TRBV12-4 and TRBJ1-1; 11 junctional bases match TRBD1. The TCR was taken from a human donor in good health (CMV status not recorded). Some clones in this sample may be carry-over from other donors' samples. CDR3 loop: CASSSRTGGKGYTEAFF. The nucleotides are TGTGCCAGCAGTAGCCGGACAGGGGGCAAGGGGTACACTGAAGCTTTCTTT.